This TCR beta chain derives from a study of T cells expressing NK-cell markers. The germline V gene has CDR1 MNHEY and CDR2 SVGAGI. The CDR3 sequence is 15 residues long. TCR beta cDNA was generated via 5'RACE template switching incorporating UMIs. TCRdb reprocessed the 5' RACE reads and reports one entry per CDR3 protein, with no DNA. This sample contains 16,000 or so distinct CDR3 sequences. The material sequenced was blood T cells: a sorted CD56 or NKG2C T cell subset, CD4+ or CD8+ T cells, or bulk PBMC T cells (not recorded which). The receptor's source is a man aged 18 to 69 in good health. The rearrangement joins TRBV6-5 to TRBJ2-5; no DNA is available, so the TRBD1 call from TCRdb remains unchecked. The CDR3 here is CASSYRGQSQETQYF.